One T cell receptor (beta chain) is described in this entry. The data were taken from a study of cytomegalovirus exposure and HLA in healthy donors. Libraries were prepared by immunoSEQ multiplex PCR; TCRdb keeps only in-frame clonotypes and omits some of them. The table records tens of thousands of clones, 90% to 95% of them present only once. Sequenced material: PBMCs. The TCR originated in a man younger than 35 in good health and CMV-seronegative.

CDR3 coding DNA: TGTGCCAGCAGTTACTCGAGGGGGACCTACGAGCAGTACTTC. This codes for CASSYSRGTYEQYF. The rearrangement joins TRBV6-5 to TRBJ2-7; D possibly corresponds to TRBD1 (6 bases). Trimming stripped 0 bases from V and 2 bases from J, with 8 bases between. Germline V CDR1 and CDR2: MNHEY, SVGAGI. The CDR3 contains 14 residues.